This entry features one TCR beta chain sequence. The data were produced by immunoSEQ multiplex PCR, yet TCRdb's version contains in-frame clones alone and is incomplete. Seen here are 90,000 to 130,000 clones, more than 75% observed once, and the top ten hold 3.5% to 5.5%. Trimming cost V 6 bases and J 5 bases; bases outside gene matches: 4. CDR3 length equals 14 residues. Germline assignment: CDR1 LNHDA and CDR2 SQIVND (reference sequence). This specimen belongs to a study of blood T cell repertoires in COVID-19. About the study: Both acute and convalescent COVID-19 samples were obtained from the United States, Italy and Spain.

The TCR originated in a man aged 35 to 55 with acute or convalescent COVID-19. Sequences were obtained from peripheral blood. This chain uses TRBV19 with TRBJ1-4; the match to TRBD1 covers 9 bases. This chain's CDR3 is CASRRGQGNEKLFF. The DNA for the CDR3 is TGTGCCAGTAGGAGAGGACAGGGGAATGAAAAACTGTTTTTT.